This T cell receptor (beta chain) came from a study of blood T cells in healthy people across ages. General study findings and limits: Significant beta diversity loss was already apparent by age approximately 42, declining roughly linearly. Donor CMV infection status was unknown, possibly confounding age-related changes in expanded clonotypes.

The CDR3 is 16 amino acids. Germline lookup yields CDR1 MNHEY and CDR2 SVGAGI. V dropped 7 bases and J dropped 11; count of bases not matched to a gene: 19. It was with a sample-barcoded 5' primer and a J-beta primer mix that a second PCR of about 7 to 12 cycles was run. Sequencing recovered at least 3 million CDR3-containing paired-end reads from each sample. TCRdb re-analysed the 5' RACE reads in MiXCR, keeping a single row per CDR3 protein. The sample lists fewer than 1.5 million distinct CDR3 sequences, approximately 38% occurring once. Each donor's blood draw was 8.5 to 10 milliliters of peripheral blood. A remark on this clonotype: The target antigen is unknown.

Sequencing was done on a sample of blood. V and J are TRBV6-5 and TRBJ2-1; 8 positions match TRBD2. The source is a woman aged 18-35 years in good health. The CDR3 region has the DNA TGTGCCAGCACCCTAGCGGGTCAGCGGGAGTTTGGTAAGCAGTTCTTC. It is translated as CASTLAGQREFGKQFF.